This is a list of T cell receptor beta chains from one sample in a study of T cell repertoires in cytomegalovirus infection. TCRdb independently ran MiXCR on the reads; one entry per CDR3 protein. This sample has 200,000 or so distinct CDR3 sequences, with approximately 30% found just once. Sequencing was carried out using PBMCs. All receptors derive from a human donor in good health (CMV status not recorded). Some clones in this sample may be carry-over from other donors' samples. Both conserved end residues are part of each CDR3. The order of the fields is D gene, clone size, V gene, J gene, CDR3 DNA, CDR3 protein. D genes are given only for firm matches. The listing skips clone size in some rows; elsewhere it reads once, few, many or a size class.

d_call: TRBD2; clone_size: few; v_call: TRBV2; j_call: TRBJ2-3; cdr3_nt: TGTGCCAGCAGTGACGTCCGACTAGCTGGGTCGTATTTT; cdr3_aa: CASSDVRLAGSYF
d_call: TRBD1; clone_size: many; v_call: TRBV7-2; j_call: TRBJ2-3; cdr3_nt: TGTGCCAGCAGCTCGGACAGGGTGGTAGATACGCAGTATTTT; cdr3_aa: CASSSDRVVDTQYF
d_call: TRBD1; clone_size: many; v_call: TRBV7-2; j_call: TRBJ1-6; cdr3_nt: TGTGCCAGCAGCCGACTCCCGATCAGGGGGCCAAGCTCCTATAATTCACCCCTCCACTTT; cdr3_aa: CASSRLPIRGPSSYNSPLHF
d_call: -; clone_size: few; v_call: TRBV28; j_call: TRBJ2-5; cdr3_nt: TGTGCCAGCAGTTTAACGGGGGCAGGCGGCGAGACCCAGTACTTC; cdr3_aa: CASSLTGAGGETQYF
d_call: -; clone_size: -; v_call: TRBV20-1; j_call: TRBJ1-1; cdr3_nt: TGCAGTGCTAGCTGGCGGGCGAACACTGAAGCTTTCTTT; cdr3_aa: CSASWRANTEAFF
d_call: -; clone_size: -; v_call: TRBV10-3; j_call: TRBJ1-6; cdr3_nt: TGTGCCATCAGTGAGAGCTCCTATAATTCACCCCTCCACTTT; cdr3_aa: CAISESSYNSPLHF
d_call: -; clone_size: -; v_call: TRBV6-2/TRBV6-3; j_call: TRBJ2-7; cdr3_nt: TGTGCCAGCAGCTACACCCGGGACATACCCTACGAGCAGTACTTC; cdr3_aa: CASSYTRDIPYEQYF
d_call: -; clone_size: -; v_call: TRBV18; j_call: TRBJ2-4; cdr3_nt: TGTGCCAGCTCACCCTATTCGGGTCAGAAAAACATTCAGTACTTC; cdr3_aa: CASSPYSGQKNIQYF
d_call: -; clone_size: -; v_call: TRBV7-2; j_call: TRBJ2-7; cdr3_nt: TGTGCCAGCAGCAAGGCCGTCTCCTACGAGCAGTACTTC; cdr3_aa: CASSKAVSYEQYF
d_call: -; clone_size: -; v_call: TRBV4-1; j_call: TRBJ2-2; cdr3_nt: TGCGCCAGCAGCCAAAGGACGGGTGGCGCCGGGGAGCTGTTTTTT; cdr3_aa: CASSQRTGGAGELFF
d_call: -; clone_size: -; v_call: TRBV7-9; j_call: TRBJ1-2; cdr3_nt: TGTGCCAGCAGCTTGAGGACGGCTGATGGCTACACCTTC; cdr3_aa: CASSLRTADGYTF
d_call: -; clone_size: few; v_call: TRBV7-3; j_call: TRBJ2-1; cdr3_nt: TGTGCCAGCAGCTTAAAACTCCCGACAGCGGATACCTACAATGAGCAGTTCTTC; cdr3_aa: CASSLKLPTADTYNEQFF
d_call: TRBD1; clone_size: few; v_call: TRBV28; j_call: TRBJ1-1; cdr3_nt: TGTGCCAGCAGTTTAATAAGGACAGGGGCTGAAGCTTTCTTT; cdr3_aa: CASSLIRTGAEAFF
d_call: TRBD1; clone_size: -; v_call: TRBV7-2; j_call: TRBJ1-4; cdr3_nt: TGTGCCAGCAGCGACAGGGGTGGGAATGAAAAACTGTTTTTT; cdr3_aa: CASSDRGGNEKLFF
d_call: TRBD2; clone_size: -; v_call: TRBV12-5; j_call: TRBJ2-2; cdr3_nt: TGTGCTAGTGGCGTCGCGGGGGAGTGGACCGGGGAGCTGTTTTTT; cdr3_aa: CASGVAGEWTGELFF
d_call: -; clone_size: -; v_call: TRBV29-1; j_call: TRBJ1-2; cdr3_nt: TGCAGCGTTGGAGGCTACACCTTC; cdr3_aa: CSVGGYTF
d_call: -; clone_size: few; v_call: TRBV20-1; j_call: TRBJ1-1; cdr3_nt: TGCAGTGCTTCACAGGGTCACACTGAAGCTTTCTTT; cdr3_aa: CSASQGHTEAFF
d_call: TRBD2; clone_size: few; v_call: TRBV7-9; j_call: TRBJ2-1; cdr3_nt: TGTGCCAGCAGCTTAGGGACTAGCTCTTTTGATTCCTACAATGAGCAGTTCTTC; cdr3_aa: CASSLGTSSFDSYNEQFF
d_call: TRBD1; clone_size: -; v_call: TRBV18; j_call: TRBJ1-5; cdr3_nt: TGTGCCAGCTCACAATTTCCGGGACAGGGGGCGAGCAATCAGCCCCAGCATTTT; cdr3_aa: CASSQFPGQGASNQPQHF
d_call: -; clone_size: many; v_call: TRBV7-9; j_call: TRBJ1-1; cdr3_nt: TGTGCCAGCAGCTTTGTCGGGGGAGAAGCTTTCTTT; cdr3_aa: CASSFVGGEAFF
d_call: TRBD2; clone_size: -; v_call: TRBV19; j_call: TRBJ2-1; cdr3_nt: TGTGCCAGTAGTATCGTTAGCGGGGGGCGCGGGAATGAGCAGTTCTTC; cdr3_aa: CASSIVSGGRGNEQFF
d_call: TRBD1; clone_size: -; v_call: TRBV7-6; j_call: TRBJ1-5; cdr3_nt: TGTGCCAGCAGCTTAGGGACAGGGATTGGCAATCAGCCCCAGCATTTT; cdr3_aa: CASSLGTGIGNQPQHF
d_call: -; clone_size: -; v_call: TRBV14; j_call: TRBJ2-2; cdr3_nt: TGTGCCAGCAGCCAAGACATCACCGGGGAGCTGTTTTTT; cdr3_aa: CASSQDITGELFF
d_call: TRBD1; clone_size: -; v_call: TRBV11-2; j_call: TRBJ2-7; cdr3_nt: TGTGCCAGCAGCGCATACCAGGGGGCGGTCGAGCAGTACTTC; cdr3_aa: CASSAYQGAVEQYF
d_call: -; clone_size: -; v_call: TRBV7-6; j_call: TRBJ2-7; cdr3_nt: TGTGCCAGCAGCCCAGGTGGGCAGGTCAACTACGAGCAGTACTTC; cdr3_aa: CASSPGGQVNYEQYF
d_call: -; clone_size: -; v_call: TRBV4-3; j_call: TRBJ1-1; cdr3_nt: TGCGCCAGCAGCCGATCTCGGGCCTCCCCGGAAGGGGCTTTCTTT; cdr3_aa: CASSRSRASPEGAFF
d_call: TRBD1; clone_size: -; v_call: TRBV20-1; j_call: TRBJ1-1; cdr3_nt: TGCAGTGCTAGACCCGGGGACAGCAGCATGAACACTGAAGCTTTCTTT; cdr3_aa: CSARPGDSSMNTEAFF
d_call: -; clone_size: -; v_call: TRBV12-3/TRBV12-4; j_call: TRBJ2-1; cdr3_nt: TGTGCCAGCAGTTTAAGGGGCGGGTGGAACAATGAGCAGTTCTTC; cdr3_aa: CASSLRGGWNNEQFF
d_call: -; clone_size: few; v_call: TRBV19; j_call: TRBJ1-2; cdr3_nt: TGTGCCAGTAGTGACAAGAGCTATGGCTACACCTTC; cdr3_aa: CASSDKSYGYTF
d_call: -; clone_size: -; v_call: TRBV29-1; j_call: TRBJ1-2; cdr3_nt: TGCAGCGTTGATAGCCCGGGGGGTCGAGGCTACACCTTC; cdr3_aa: CSVDSPGGRGYTF
d_call: -; clone_size: -; v_call: TRBV11-1; j_call: TRBJ1-5; cdr3_nt: TGTGCCAGCAGCTTAAATCTCAATCAGCCCCAGCATTTT; cdr3_aa: CASSLNLNQPQHF
d_call: -; clone_size: -; v_call: TRBV29-1; j_call: TRBJ1-2; cdr3_nt: TGCAGCGTTGAAGATCGGAGGGGGGGCCTAAATGGCTACACCTTC; cdr3_aa: CSVEDRRGGLNGYTF